These T cell receptor beta chains were read from a single sample in a study of identical twins. One entry per CDR3 protein results from TCRdb running MiXCR on the 5' RACE reads. The data show roughly 720,000 distinct CDR3 sequences, 15% to 20% seen once. These data are also associated with another study on T cells expressing NK-cell markers.

The material sequenced was PBMCs. Source of these receptors: a woman aged 18-29 years in good health. The CDR3 runs from the conserved cysteine through the conserved F or W. The D gene is left open where the match is weak. Only part of the rows carry a size: once, few, many, or a class if the clone is expanded.

TRBJ1-2,.,TRBV7-2,.,CASSFSRRGYTF,TGTGCCAGCAGCTTCAGTCGACGTGGCTACACCTTC
TRBJ1-4,few,TRBV5-6,.,CASSPTGGGEKLFF,TGTGCCAGCAGCCCTACCGGGGGCGGTGAAAAACTGTTTTTT
TRBJ1-2,few,TRBV6-1,.,CASRSPGVDGYTF,TGTGCCAGCAGATCCCCCGGGGTGGATGGCTACACCTTC
TRBJ2-1,few,TRBV20-1,.,CSARGNQRGPLNEQFF,TGCAGTGCCAGGGGTAACCAACGGGGACCCCTCAATGAGCAGTTCTTC
TRBJ2-1,few,TRBV20-1,.,CSRKPRAGIDEQFF,TGCAGCCGCAAACCCCGGGCGGGTATCGATGAGCAGTTCTTC
TRBJ2-3,few,TRBV7-8,TRBD2,CASTATSGFTDTQYF,TGTGCCAGCACCGCGACTAGCGGTTTTACAGATACGCAGTATTTT
TRBJ2-1,few,TRBV20-1,TRBD2,CSAEAGVFYEQFF,TGCAGTGCAGAAGCGGGGGTATTTTATGAGCAGTTCTTC
TRBJ1-1,few,TRBV5-1,.,CASSWATPGGTEAFF,TGCGCCAGCAGCTGGGCGACACCGGGGGGCACTGAAGCTTTCTTT
TRBJ2-1,few,TRBV20-1,TRBD1,CSARDGKTGVFVNEQFF,TGCAGTGCTAGAGATGGTAAAACAGGGGTCTTCGTTAATGAGCAGTTCTTC
TRBJ1-6,few,TRBV7-2,.,CASSLVRGLSPLHF,TGTGCCAGCAGCTTAGTGAGGGGGTTATCACCCCTCCACTTT
TRBJ2-1,.,TRBV7-8,.,CASSMGLPEQFF,TGTGCCAGCAGCATGGGACTTCCTGAGCAGTTCTTC
TRBJ2-5,few,TRBV9,.,CASSVAPSVETQYF,TGTGCCAGCAGCGTAGCCCCTAGCGTCGAGACCCAGTACTTC
TRBJ2-1,few,TRBV7-9,.,CASSSYWDHNNEQFF,TGTGCCAGCAGCTCTTACTGGGACCACAACAATGAGCAGTTCTTC
TRBJ2-5,.,TRBV3-1,TRBD2,CASRGIAGGQETQYF,TGTGCCAGCAGGGGGATAGCGGGGGGGCAAGAGACCCAGTACTTC
TRBJ2-2,.,TRBV11-1,TRBD2,CASRQGGLAGPGTGELFF,TGTGCCAGCAGGCAGGGGGGACTAGCGGGACCTGGTACCGGGGAGCTGTTTTTT
TRBJ1-6,many,TRBV3-1,.,CASSQDGFNSPLHF,TGTGCCAGCAGCCAAGATGGGTTTAATTCACCCCTCCACTTT
TRBJ1-1,.,TRBV29-1,.,CSVTGRGKWAEAFF,TGCAGCGTTACAGGCCGAGGGAAGTGGGCTGAAGCTTTCTTT
TRBJ2-1,few,TRBV5-1,TRBD1,CASSTRRQGARNEQFF,TGCGCCAGCAGCACCCGCCGACAGGGGGCTAGGAATGAGCAGTTCTTC
TRBJ2-1,few,TRBV4-3,TRBD1,CASSQARRDRGNNEQFF,TGCGCCAGCAGCCAAGCTCGCCGGGACAGGGGGAATAATGAGCAGTTCTTC
TRBJ1-3,.,TRBV12-3/TRBV12-4,.,CASRREDTIYF,TGTGCCAGCAGAAGGGAGGACACCATATATTTT
TRBJ2-3,few,TRBV20-1,.,CSAILGAGTDTQYF,TGCAGTGCTATTCTGGGGGCCGGCACAGATACGCAGTATTTT
TRBJ2-7,few,TRBV20-1,.,CSARGLAGTSYEQYF,TGCAGTGCAAGGGGGCTAGCGGGTACCTCCTACGAGCAGTACTTC
TRBJ1-2,few,TRBV29-1,.,CSGRDIYGYTF,TGCAGCGGCCGGGACATCTATGGCTACACCTTC